The entry below describes one TCR beta chain. This clonotype was picked up many times. Its recognized antigen is unknown. Per-nucleotide qualities are absent, and no much larger clonotype sits a single base away. The data were obtained in a study of early T cells in non-severe SARS-CoV-2 infection (dated by TCRdb to about 2021). Context from the whole study: Bulk RNA from unsorted whole blood was used for TCR sequencing, so alpha and beta chains could not be paired.

The CDR3 numbers 16 residues from cysteine through phenylalanine. The kept DNA is CDR3 alone, 48 bases in frame from the first base. This was a case-control study nested in a cohort of healthcare workers in London, UK, who had nasopharyngeal swab PCR tests and blood samples taken every week. Healthcare workers were enrolled in the week of the UK lockdown, from 23 to 31 March 2020, and were followed every week for up to about 16 weeks. The investigation overall reported the following: VDJdb matching was skewed toward anti-spike CD8 responses, so virus-specific expansions were likely underestimated and private and CD4 specificities were missed.

The library was generated by 5' RACE. Sequencer: NextSeq 500. In the TCR library protocol, unique molecular identifiers were attached to individual cDNA molecules to correct for PCR bias and sequencing error. Sequencing covered both TCR alpha and beta chains, and within each sample the abundances of alpha and beta sequences were tightly co-correlated. The original methods were these. Decombinator V4 was used to perform V gene, J gene and CDR3 annotation of TCR sequences. Expanded TCRs were defined as changing significantly between any two time points under a Poisson model with p below 0.0001. Abundances of TCRs were expressed as counts per million after normalisation to the total number of TCRs sequenced in each sample. MAIT TCRs were defined by TRAV1-2 paired with TRAJ12, TRAJ20 or TRAJ33, and iNKT TCRs by TRAV10 paired with TRAJ18. A search of VDJdb, accessed on 1 November 2021, was run for TCRs annotated to CMV, EBV and SARS-CoV-2, with TCRs annotated for multiple antigens excluded. TCRdb reran the public reads through fastp at Q25 and MiXCR, keeping productive beta chains. Rows merge per CDR3 protein into single entries with the most common DNA and genes. The authors' filters were not applied to this entry. A total of more than 65,000 distinct CDR3 sequences appear in this sample, roughly 4.9% of them only once. Roughly 3.9% of the sample goes to the ten largest clones.

The TCR originated in an adult who was a healthcare worker with PCR-confirmed SARS-CoV-2 infection or an uninfected control (not recorded which). The donor label of this sample is uncertain. The sequencing here drew on whole blood, taken at baseline. The rearranged chain carries TRBV3-2 and TRBJ2-3; TRBD1 is taken as the D call from the table, unchecked against the DNA. TRBV3-2 constitutes a pseudogene. CDR3 loop: CASSRNDRGYTDTQYF. The DNA is as follows: TGTGCCAGCAGCCGAAATGACCGGGGGTACACAGATACGCAGTATTTT.